Below, 32 T cell receptor beta chains from the same sample are listed, as sequenced in a study of T-cell reconstitution after alpha-beta-depleted transplantation in children. This sample's TCRbeta library carried unique molecular identifier barcodes. MiXCR, run by TCRdb on the PCR reads, gives a single entry per CDR3 protein. In the table there are some 400,000 distinct CDR3 sequences, around 20% of which are singletons. The sequenced sample was PBMCs from the stem cell graft donor, obtained from the stem cell graft. Source of these receptors: a human donor who donated a stem cell graft to a child with acute myeloid leukemia.

This clonotype has just a few counts. The chain uses TRBV15 and TRBJ2-7; 9 positions agree with TRBD1. The CDR3 consists of 15 residues. Germline lookup yields CDR1 LNHNV and CDR2 YYDKDF (reference sequence). J was trimmed by 6 bases and V by 0 bases; bases with no gene match: 6. Here the CDR3 DNA reads TGTGCCACCAGCAGAGATCTAGGGACAGGGATCGAGCAGTACTTC. Protein: CATSRDLGTGIEQYF.

This clonotype appeared a few times. The chain combines TRBV11-3 with TRBJ2-1, with a possible D match to TRBD1 (6 bases). The CDR3 sequence is 16 residues long. Trimming removed 8 bases from V and 0 bases from J, with 17 bases in between. CDR1 SGHNT and CDR2 YENEEA come from the germline V gene. Here the CDR3 reads CASAGQSMSSYNEQFF. In DNA, the CDR3 is TGTGCCAGCGCTGGACAGTCTATGAGCTCCTACAATGAGCAGTTCTTC.

This clonotype was detected only a few times. V is TRBV27 and J is TRBJ2-7; no reliable D call. Trimming took 0 bases from V and 11 from J, leaving 14 bases between them. Germline V lookup: CDR1 MNHEY, CDR2 SMNVEV (reference sequence). The CDR3 consists of 13 residues. The CDR3 coding sequence is TGTGCCAGCAGTTTATCGTCACCCAGCATTAAGTACTTC. Protein: CASSLSSPSIKYF.

This clonotype was seen a handful of times. CDR3 residues: CASRGQDWNTGELFF. In DNA, the CDR3 is TGTGCCAGTAGGGGGCAGGACTGGAACACCGGGGAGCTGTTTTTT. The chain uses TRBV19 and TRBJ2-2; D assignment may be TRBD1 or TRBD2 (5 bases each). The CDR3 spans 15 residues. The V and J ends lost 6 bases and 1 base respectively, with 12 bases between them. Germline CDR1 is LNHDA and CDR2 is SQIVND (reference sequence).

There are many counts of this clonotype. This rearrangement joins TRBV29-1 to TRBJ2-1; 12 nucleotides align to TRBD2. The germline CDR1 and CDR2 sequences are SQVTM and ANQGSEA. The CDR3 has 14 residues. J lost 6 bases, V lost 6 bases, and 6 bases had no gene match. CDR3: CSVVGLAGSNEQFF. DNA of the CDR3: TGCAGCGTAGTTGGACTAGCGGGATCCAATGAGCAGTTCTTC.

This clonotype was seen ten or more times. The chain employs TRBV20-1 and TRBJ2-5; 7 bases fit TRBD2. Germline V gene data show CDR1 as DFQATT and CDR2 as SNEGSKA (reference sequence). J gave up 2 bases and V 3 bases, and 12 bases lay outside the gene matches. The CDR3 is 16 amino acids. The CDR3, as DNA: TGCAGTGCTAGCCTCCAGGGAGGGTGGCTACAAGAGACCCAGTACTTC. Translation gives CSASLQGGWLQETQYF.

This clonotype has more than one count but fewer than ten. The chain carries TRBV20-1 and TRBJ2-3; a weak D match, TRBD2 (6 bases). V was trimmed by 1 base and J by 5 bases, leaving 13 bases between them. Germline CDR1 and CDR2: DFQATT and SNEGSKA (reference sequence). The CDR3 has 14 amino acids. CDR3 nucleotides: TGCAGTGCTAGAGGACTAGATAATGGAGATACGCAGTATTTT. It translates to CSARGLDNGDTQYF.

This clonotype occurred a few times. The chain carries TRBV28 and TRBJ2-1; D unresolved. This CDR3 comprises 14 residues. The germline V gene encodes CDR1 MDHEN and CDR2 SYDVKM. Trimming shortened V by 3 bases and J by 4 bases, and 10 bases separated the two germline ends. CDR3 sequence reads: CASSFERLYNEQFF. CDR3 nucleotide sequence: TGTGCCAGCAGTTTCGAGAGGCTGTACAATGAGCAGTTCTTC.

The chain links TRBV11-2 to TRBJ2-1; either TRBD1 or TRBD2 may supply D (7 bases each). This CDR3 spans 15 amino acids. V was pared by 5 bases and J by 7 bases, with 18 bases between. CDR1 is SGHAT and CDR2 is FQNNGV in the germline V gene. The CDR3 loop reads CASSREGASGNEQFF. The CDR3 DNA is TGTGCCAGCAGCAGAGAGGGGGCTAGCGGTAATGAGCAGTTCTTC.

There are many counts of this clonotype. This chain uses TRBV19 with TRBJ2-3; a possible D gene is TRBD1 (5 bases). Trimming removed 5 bases at V and 5 bases at J, with 20 bases between. The CDR3 covers 16 residues. Germline CDR1 reads LNHDA; CDR2 reads SQIVND (reference sequence). The CDR3 region has the DNA TGTGCCAGTAGTGCCGACAGCACCGCCTTTTTAGATACGCAGTATTTT. It encodes CASSADSTAFLDTQYF.

V gene TRBV3-1 combines with J gene TRBJ2-1, with 11 bases that match TRBD2. The CDR3 runs 16 residues. Germline V lookup: CDR1 LGHDT, CDR2 YNNKEL (reference sequence). With V trimmed by 6 bases and J by 6 bases, 10 bases remained unmatched. As DNA, the CDR3 is TGTGCCAGCAGACATACTAGCGGGAGCGGCAGCAATGAGCAGTTCTTC. Translated: CASRHTSGSGSNEQFF.

V gene TRBV28 combines with J gene TRBJ2-1; 10 nucleotides line up with TRBD1. Germline V CDR1 and CDR2: MDHEN, SYDVKM. The V and J ends lost 5 bases and 8 bases, in that order; junction bases with no gene match: 9. This CDR3 spans 15 amino acids. CDR3 in DNA: TGTGCCAGCAGTCCCCGGGACAGGGGTTTCGATGAGCAGTTCTTC. It yields the protein CASSPRDRGFDEQFF.

This clonotype was seen at least ten times. V is TRBV29-1 and J is TRBJ2-5; D uncertain. Germline V gene sequence: CDR1 SQVTM, CDR2 ANQGSEA. The germline V and J ends were trimmed by 0 bases and 5 bases, with 4 bases remaining between them. The CDR3 spans 11 residues. In DNA form, the CDR3 reads TGCAGCGTTGAAGAATCGGAGACCCAGTACTTC. Residues: CSVEESETQYF. The full variable domain, its missing parts supplied by reference TRBV29-1 and TRBJ2-5, is SAVISQKPSRDICQRGTSLTIQCQVDSQVTMMFWYRQQPGQSLTLIATANQGSEATYESGFVIDKFPISRPNLTFSTLTVSNMSPEDSSIYLCSVEESETQYFGPGTRLLVL.

The rearrangement joins TRBV10-3 to TRBJ2-1; TRBD2 agrees at 9 bases. Unmatched junction bases numbered 12, after V lost 4 bases and J lost 5 bases. CDR1 is ENHRY, CDR2 SYGVKD, per germline. The CDR3 has 17 residues. DNA for the CDR3: TGTGCCATCAGTGGGGGAGAGGGGCTAGCGGGACACAATGAGCAGTTCTTC. It yields the protein CAISGGEGLAGHNEQFF.

This clonotype occurred many times. This chain joins TRBV20-1 and TRBJ2-5; maybe TRBD2 (5 bases). The CDR3 is 13 residues long. The germline V and J ends were trimmed by 1 base and 4 bases, with 10 bases remaining between them. Germline values: CDR1 DFQATT, CDR2 SNEGSKA (reference sequence). CDR3 DNA: TGCAGTGCTAGAGGGATAGCGTTAGAGACCCAGTACTTC. Translated: CSARGIALETQYF.

This clonotype appeared a few times. In DNA, the CDR3 is TGCAGCGTTGGAGGGGACAGGGGCAGGAACGAGCAGTACTTC. Protein: CSVGGDRGRNEQYF. This chain joins TRBV29-1 and TRBJ2-7; the match to TRBD1 covers 10 bases. Looked up from germline, CDR1 is SQVTM and CDR2 is ANQGSEA. The CDR3 is 14 amino acids. The V segment lost 4 bases and the J segment 5 bases; nucleotides outside the gene matches: 8.

The V and J genes are TRBV12-3 or TRBV12-4 and TRBJ2-1, with D perhaps matching TRBD2 (6 bases). V was cut by 4 bases and J by 0 bases, with 13 bases left in between. This CDR3 spans 16 amino acids. This CDR3 reads CASSSGDLTSYNEQFF. The DNA of the CDR3 is TGTGCCAGCAGTTCCGGGGACTTAACCTCCTACAATGAGCAGTTCTTC.

The sample holds many counts of this clonotype. The chain links TRBV6-5 to TRBJ2-1, with 8 bases aligning to TRBD2. J gave up 9 bases and V 7 bases, and 5 bases lay outside the gene matches. CDR3 length: 12 amino acids. Germline assignment: CDR1 MNHEY and CDR2 SVGAGI. CDR3 in DNA: TGTGCCAGCAAGGCTAGCGGGTTTGAGCAGTTCTTC. This codes for CASKASGFEQFF.

V usage is TRBV12-3 or TRBV12-4 and J usage is TRBJ2-1; D is possibly TRBD2 (6 bases). CDR3 size: 16 residues. Trimming shortened V by 3 bases and J by 4 bases, and 16 bases separated the two germline ends. CDR3 sequence: CASSFSGGIGYNEQFF. The CDR3 DNA follows: TGTGCCAGCAGTTTTTCCGGGGGAATAGGGTACAATGAGCAGTTCTTC.

This clonotype has just a few counts. This chain uses TRBV20-1 with TRBJ2-3; 11 positions match TRBD2. This CDR3 contains 15 residues. Germline V gene lookup returns CDR1 DFQATT and CDR2 SNEGSKA (reference sequence). With 1 base clipped from V and 3 bases from J, the junction kept 3 bases outside the gene matches. The chain's CDR3 is CSARALAGGTDTQYF. The CDR3 DNA reads as TGCAGTGCTAGAGCCCTAGCGGGAGGAACAGATACGCAGTATTTT.

The rearrangement joins TRBV19 to TRBJ2-5, with D perhaps TRBD1 or TRBD2 (5 bases each). Looked up from germline, CDR1 is LNHDA and CDR2 is SQIVND (reference sequence). This CDR3 region has 11 residues. V gave up 7 bases and J gave up 7 bases, with 10 bases separating them. The CDR3 region has the DNA TGTGCCAGTATGGTGGGGACGACCCAGTACTTC. It encodes CASMVGTTQYF.

This clonotype occurred a few times. The chain employs TRBV20-1 and TRBJ1-5, with D perhaps TRBD1 (5 bases). This CDR3 contains 18 residues. Germline V lookup: CDR1 DFQATT, CDR2 SNEGSKA (reference sequence). V was trimmed by 0 bases and J by 2 bases, leaving 20 bases between them. The CDR3 sequence is CSARDNLGPWGGNQPQHF. The CDR3 DNA is TGCAGTGCTAGAGACAACCTGGGCCCTTGGGGGGGCAATCAGCCCCAGCATTTT.

The genes are TRBV7-6 and TRBJ2-1, with no clear D. Germline V gene sequence: CDR1 SGHVS, CDR2 FNYEAQ. V was shortened by 2 bases and J by 0 bases, with 17 bases between the two germline ends. The CDR3 spans 18 residues. CDR3 sequence: CASSLSSIVLSSYNEQFF. The CDR3, as DNA: TGTGCCAGCAGCTTATCGTCTATAGTTTTGAGCTCCTACAATGAGCAGTTCTTC. The full variable domain, with the rest looked up from reference TRBV7-6 and TRBJ2-1, is GAGVSQSPRYKVTKRGQDVALRCDPISGHVSLYWYRQALGQGPEFLTYFNYEAQQDKSGLPNDRFSAERPEGSISTLTIQRTEQRDSAMYRCASSLSSIVLSSYNEQFFGPGTRLTVL.

The V gene is TRBV15, the J gene TRBJ2-3, with D hard to call. Germline CDR1 reads LNHNV; CDR2 reads YYDKDF (reference sequence). Trimming took 0 bases from V and 4 from J, leaving 5 bases between them. CDR3 length: 13 amino acids. The CDR3 sequence: CATSRDRADTQYF. The CDR3 DNA reads as TGTGCCACCAGCAGAGATCGGGCAGATACGCAGTATTTT.

The chain joins TRBV14 to TRBJ2-1; 14 nucleotides agree with TRBD2. Germline values: CDR1 SGHDN, CDR2 FVKESK. Trimming removed 2 bases from V and 8 bases from J; junction bases left unmatched: 8. The CDR3 has 17 residues. The CDR3 DNA reads as TGTGCCAGCAGCCAACCTCCCCCGGGACTAGCGGGAGATGAGCAGTTCTTC. Residues: CASSQPPPGLAGDEQFF.

V usage is TRBV12-3 or TRBV12-4 and J usage is TRBJ2-2, with 8 bases that match TRBD1. V trimming: 5 bases; J trimming: 7 bases; junction bases outside the gene matches: 6. The CDR3 contains 14 residues. The DNA of the CDR3 is TGTGCCAGCAGTATCAGGGGGCTGGGCGGGGAGCTGTTTTTT. Protein sequence: CASSIRGLGGELFF.

V is TRBV28 and J is TRBJ1-2; D gene ambiguous. Germline CDR1 is MDHEN and CDR2 is SYDVKM. Trimming cost V 5 bases and J 3 bases, with 7 bases left between them. This CDR3 comprises 12 residues. Written as DNA, the CDR3 is TGTGCCAGCAGTACGACCCACTATGGCTACACCTTC. Protein sequence: CASSTTHYGYTF.

This clonotype was seen many times. The chain combines TRBV6-5 with TRBJ2-7; D not certain. CDR3 size: 11 residues. The V end was cut by 2 bases, the J end by 5 bases, with 4 bases between. Germline V CDR1 and CDR2: MNHEY, SVGAGI. The DNA of the CDR3 is TGTGCCAGCAGTTACAGGGACGAGCAGTACTTC. As protein: CASSYRDEQYF.

This clonotype has a handful of counts. The chain recombines TRBV7-3 with TRBJ2-1; tentatively, D is TRBD2 (5 bases). The CDR3 sequence is 14 residues long. Trimming cost V 3 bases and J 8 bases, with 14 bases left between them. Germline CDR1 and CDR2: SGHTA and FQGTGA. CDR3 region: CASSFMGVGDEQFF. CDR3 DNA sequence: TGTGCCAGCAGCTTCATGGGAGTCGGCGATGAGCAGTTCTTC.

This clonotype showed up just a few times. The CDR3 here is CASSLGQFHEQYF. CDR3 DNA sequence: TGTGCCAGCAGCTTAGGACAGTTCCACGAGCAGTACTTC. J is TRBJ2-7 and V is TRBV7-9; D perhaps matches TRBD1 (5 bases). The CDR3 contains 13 residues. Trimming pared 1 base from V and 5 bases from J, leaving 9 bases between. Germline V lookup: CDR1 SEHNR, CDR2 FQNEAQ (reference sequence).

The rearrangement uses TRBV12-3 or TRBV12-4 and TRBJ1-6; D might be TRBD1 (5 bases). The V end lost 3 bases, the J end lost 12 bases, and 18 bases lay between the germline ends. The length of the CDR3 is 15 residues. The DNA of the CDR3 is TGTGCCAGCAGTTTTAACCCACAGGCGGCAAAACCCCTCCACTTT. It is translated as CASSFNPQAAKPLHF.

As to this clonotype: One end of the junction varies from germline; a read error may be responsible. The chain has TRBV20-1 and TRBJ2-7, with 10 bases that match TRBD2. The CDR3 covers 14 residues. Looked up from germline, CDR1 is DFQATT and CDR2 is SNEGSKA (reference sequence). CDR3 in DNA: TGCAATGCTAGTTCCCTAGCGGGAGCCTACGAGCAGTACTTC. Its protein product is CNASSLAGAYEQYF.